These 19 T cell receptor beta chains originate from one sample sequenced in a study of OX40 agonist ivuxolimab in advanced cancers. Produced via immunoSEQ multiplex PCR; TCRdb's table is partial and in-frame only. The sample lists under 75,000 clones, roughly 89% occurring once. The sequenced sample was CD4+ or CD8+ T cells sorted from blood, obtained in a trial of the OX40 agonist ivuxolimab. The receptor set was obtained from an adult with an advanced solid tumor such as melanoma, head and neck, liver or kidney cancer.

The chain uses TRBV29-1 and TRBJ1-2; 9 positions match TRBD1. V lost 4 bases to trimming and J lost 4 bases; unmatched junction nucleotides: 4. CDR3 size: 13 residues. The germline gives CDR1 SQVTM, CDR2 ANQGSEA. The CDR3 loop reads CSVGDRGSYGYTF. The CDR3 DNA follows: TGCAGCGTTGGAGACAGGGGGAGCTATGGCTACACCTTC.

V is TRBV19 and J is TRBJ1-5, with D tentatively TRBD1 (5 bases). Trimming cost V 7 bases and J 4 bases, with 11 bases left between them. The CDR3 contains 13 residues. Germline lookup yields CDR1 LNHDA and CDR2 SQIVND (reference sequence). The CDR3 sequence: CASNGAGNQPQHF. The CDR3 coding sequence is TGTGCCAGTAACGGAGCAGGGAATCAGCCCCAGCATTTT. The full variable domain, completed using reference TRBV19 and TRBJ1-5, is DGGITQSPKYLFRKEGQNVTLSCEQNLNHDAMYWYRQDPGQGLRLIYYSQIVNDFQKGDIAEGYSVSREKKESFPLTVTSAQKNPTAFYLCASNGAGNQPQHFGDGTRLSIL.

CDR3 bases: TGTGCCAGCACCACCAGCGATAGCAATCAGCCCCAGCATTTT. This translates into CASTTSDSNQPQHF. The chain combines TRBV6-1 with TRBJ1-5; D call uncertain. Germline V gene lookup returns CDR1 MNHNS and CDR2 SASEGT. Trimming stripped 7 bases from V and 0 bases from J, with 10 bases between. The CDR3 is 14 amino acids.

CDR3 coding DNA: TGTGCCAGTAGTAGAGGAGGACCCAAAGAGACCCAGTACTTC. Amino acids: CASSRGGPKETQYF. This sequence joins TRBV19 and TRBJ2-5; the D gene is possibly TRBD2 (5 bases). The CDR3 loop spans 14 amino acids. Germline CDR1 and CDR2: LNHDA and SQIVND (reference sequence). V lost 4 bases to trimming and J lost 3 bases, with 12 bases between them.

The rearrangement uses TRBV27 and TRBJ1-4, with 10 nucleotides matching TRBD1. Germline V gene sequence: CDR1 MNHEY, CDR2 SMNVEV (reference sequence). The trim removed 5 bases at V and 5 bases at J, leaving 11 bases unmatched. This CDR3 spans 17 amino acids. As DNA, the CDR3 is TGTGCCAGCAGTGGAGCCGGGACAGGGGCACGAAATGAAAAACTGTTTTTT. Protein sequence: CASSGAGTGARNEKLFF.

The chain's CDR3 is CASSFGSPNEQFF. The CDR3 DNA sequence: TGTGCCAGCAGCTTCGGGAGTCCTAATGAGCAGTTCTTC. This chain links TRBV11-2 with TRBJ2-1; weak D call: TRBD2 (6 bases). CDR1 is SGHAT and CDR2 is FQNNGV in the germline V gene. The CDR3 is made up of 13 amino acids. V was pared by 3 bases and J by 7 bases, with 10 bases between. Variable domain in full (rest from reference TRBV11-2 and TRBJ2-1): EAGVAQSPRYKIIEKRQSVAFWCNPISGHATLYWYQQILGQGPKLLIQFQNNGVVDDSQLPKDRFSAERLKGVDSTLKIQPAKLEDSAVYLCASSFGSPNEQFFGPGTRLTVL.

CDR3 region: CASSPSRDEQYF. CDR3 DNA: TGTGCCAGCTCACCATCTAGGGACGAGCAGTACTTC. The chain has TRBV18 and TRBJ2-7; D is ambiguous. This CDR3 has 12 residues. Germline lookup yields CDR1 KGHSH and CDR2 LQKENI. V lost 2 bases and J lost 5, with 7 bases in between.

This sequence joins TRBV6-6 and TRBJ2-5, with a weak D call TRBD2 (5 bases). Looked up from germline, CDR1 is MNHNY and CDR2 is SVGAGI (reference sequence). The CDR3 consists of 15 residues. With 4 bases removed from V and 4 bases from J, the gap between germline ends came to 16 bases. The CDR3 sequence is CASSSGAGGVETQYF. CDR3 in DNA: TGTGCCAGCAGTTCCGGAGCAGGAGGAGTAGAGACCCAGTACTTC.

This clone was picked up one time. This chain connects TRBV9 to TRBJ2-3; 12 bases are shared with TRBD2. V lost 0 bases to trimming and J lost 14 bases; unmatched junction nucleotides: 7. Germline V gene data show CDR1 as SGDLS and CDR2 as YYNGEE. This CDR3 spans 14 amino acids. The CDR3 loop reads CASSVEASGGVRYF. The CDR3 DNA reads TGTGCCAGCAGCGTAGAGGCTAGCGGGGGGGTTAGGTATTTT.

A single count supports this clone. This rearrangement joins TRBV5-5 to TRBJ1-4, with a tentative D call TRBD1 (5 bases). CDR3 length: 16 amino acids. Deletions cut 4 bases from V and 0 bases from J, with 13 bases between. Germline loops: CDR1 SGHKS, CDR2 YYEKEE (reference sequence). The CDR3 DNA sequence: TGTGCCAGCAGCCCGACACGGGGCGCAACTAATGAAAAACTGTTTTTT. It codes for CASSPTRGATNEKLFF.

The chain joins TRBV29-1 to TRBJ2-7, with D maybe TRBD1 (6 bases). The germline V and J ends were trimmed by 2 bases and 2 bases, with 16 bases remaining between them. Germline CDR1 is SQVTM and CDR2 is ANQGSEA. This CDR3 spans 15 amino acids. In DNA, the CDR3 is TGCAGCGTTGAATCTCCGACAGGAGACACCTACGAGCAGTACTTC. As protein: CSVESPTGDTYEQYF.

The count of this clone is one. The chain couples TRBV30 to TRBJ1-5, with TRBD1 matching over 8 bases. Germline CDR1 reads GTSNPN; CDR2 reads SVGIG (reference sequence). The CDR3 has 13 residues. V was pared by 0 bases and J by 5 bases, with 0 bases of the junction left unmatched. In nucleotides, the CDR3 is TGTGCCTGGAGTGTACAGGGGGATCAGCCCCAGCATTTT. Protein: CAWSVQGDQPQHF.

V usage is TRBV19 and J usage is TRBJ2-2; TRBD1 matches 12 bases. The CDR3 is made up of 16 amino acids. Per the germline V gene, CDR1 is LNHDA and CDR2 is SQIVND (reference sequence). The V and J ends lost 4 bases and 6 bases, in that order; junction bases with no gene match: 6. The CDR3 region is CASSKAGTGGSGELFF. Written as DNA, the CDR3 is TGTGCCAGTAGTAAAGCCGGGACAGGGGGCTCCGGGGAGCTGTTTTTT.

This chain connects TRBV19 to TRBJ2-3; perhaps TRBD2 as D (6 bases). Trimming shortened V by 5 bases and J by 1 base, and 10 bases separated the two germline ends. The CDR3 loop spans 14 amino acids. Germline values: CDR1 LNHDA, CDR2 SQIVND (reference sequence). CDR3 coding DNA: TGTGCCAGTAGTGTCCCGGGAGGCACAGATACGCAGTATTTT. Translating it yields CASSVPGGTDTQYF. Full variable domain (missing parts from reference TRBV19 and TRBJ2-3): DGGITQSPKYLFRKEGQNVTLSCEQNLNHDAMYWYRQDPGQGLRLIYYSQIVNDFQKGDIAEGYSVSREKKESFPLTVTSAQKNPTAFYLCASSVPGGTDTQYFGPGTRLTVL.

The chain is built from TRBV19 and TRBJ2-1; 7 bases match TRBD1. Germline assignment: CDR1 LNHDA and CDR2 SQIVND (reference sequence). The CDR3 totals 15 residues. Unmatched junction bases numbered 5, after V lost 4 bases and J lost 2 bases. The CDR3 DNA reads TGTGCCAGTAGTAAGACAGGGAGCCCCTACAATGAGCAGTTCTTC. It specifies CASSKTGSPYNEQFF.

The chain couples TRBV4-3 to TRBJ2-1; no definite D call. This CDR3 contains 14 residues. Germline CDR1 and CDR2: LGHNA and YSLEER. The V and J ends lost 3 bases and 7 bases respectively, with 13 bases between them. CDR3 in amino acids: CASSQGWGVNEQFF. The CDR3 DNA reads TGCGCCAGCAGCCAGGGGTGGGGTGTGAATGAGCAGTTCTTC.

V is TRBV7-2 and J is TRBJ2-1; 7 bases map to TRBD1. CDR1 and CDR2 (germline): SGHTA, FQGNSA. The CDR3 sequence is 14 residues long. V shed 4 bases and J 2 bases; nucleotides not matched to a gene: 2. The DNA for the CDR3 is TGTGCCAGCAGCTCGGGACAGCCCTACAATGAGCAGTTCTTC. This translates into CASSSGQPYNEQFF.

The rearrangement links TRBV9 to TRBJ1-6; 7 nucleotides line up with TRBD1. The V segment lost 2 bases and the J segment 9 bases; nucleotides outside the gene matches: 5. The CDR3 sequence is 14 residues long. Germline assignment: CDR1 SGDLS and CDR2 YYNGEE. CDR3 loop: CASSVGTVVSPLHF. CDR3 coding DNA: TGTGCCAGCAGCGTTGGGACAGTAGTTTCACCCCTCCACTTT.

The chain joins TRBV19 to TRBJ2-5, with D perhaps matching TRBD2 (5 bases). Looked up from germline, CDR1 is LNHDA and CDR2 is SQIVND (reference sequence). Deletions cut 7 bases from V and 3 bases from J, with 6 bases between. The CDR3 length is 11 residues. The chain's CDR3 is CASKREETQYF. DNA for the CDR3: TGTGCCAGTAAGAGGGAAGAGACCCAGTACTTC.